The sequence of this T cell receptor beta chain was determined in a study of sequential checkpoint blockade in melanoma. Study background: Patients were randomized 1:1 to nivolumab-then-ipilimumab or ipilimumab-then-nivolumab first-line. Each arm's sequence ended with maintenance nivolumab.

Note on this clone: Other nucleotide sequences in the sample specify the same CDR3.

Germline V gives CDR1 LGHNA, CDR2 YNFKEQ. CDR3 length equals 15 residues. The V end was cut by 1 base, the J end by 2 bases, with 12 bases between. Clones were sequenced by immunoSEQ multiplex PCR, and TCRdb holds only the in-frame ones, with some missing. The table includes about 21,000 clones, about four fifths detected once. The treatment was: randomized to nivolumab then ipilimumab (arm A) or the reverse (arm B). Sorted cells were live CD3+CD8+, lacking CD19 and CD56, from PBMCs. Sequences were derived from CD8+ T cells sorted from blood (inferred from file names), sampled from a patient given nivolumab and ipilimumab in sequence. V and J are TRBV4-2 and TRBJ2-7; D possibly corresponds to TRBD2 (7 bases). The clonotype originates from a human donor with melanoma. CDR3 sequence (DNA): TGTGCCAGCAGCCAAGGGGGGGGCTCAACCTACGAGCAGTACTTC. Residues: CASSQGGGSTYEQYF.